The present TCR beta chain was sequenced within a study of identical twins (dated by TCRdb to between 2015 and 2016). Broadly, across the study: To test whether fetal clonotypes persist, the study used deep sequencing on TCR alpha and beta repertoires from monozygotic twins, unrelated adults of various ages, and cord blood. To rule out contamination, the twin experiments were replicated at different times with different library preparation protocols.

Here is what the overall study found, with its caveats: Because the same donors could not be followed over many years, the conclusions depended on cross-sectional statistical analysis. Recombination models systematically underestimated out-of-frame TCR alpha sharing in monozygotic twins but agreed with sharing between unrelated individuals. Out-of-frame TCR alpha sequences shared between twins showed an excess of low generation-probability sequences compared with coincidental sharing between unrelated individuals. Fewer insertions were carried by abundant cord blood beta clonotypes; a weaker similar trend was observed in young adult naive repertoires, while no such trend was observed in memory repertoires. Excess twin sharing in beta out-of-frame sequences was weaker because fewer shared sequences lowered the signal-to-noise ratio. Zero-insertion analyses could be partly confounded by invariant T cells such as MAIT and iNKT, though diverse VJ usage argued against such confounding for most clonotypes.

The library was generated by 5' RACE. Sequencing was performed on an Illumina HiSeq 2000. A universal primer binding site was introduced by template switching, and a unique molecular identifier was present in the final cDNA, enabling accurate counting of TCR cDNA molecules. Specific primers in the conserved constant-segment region were used to synthesize first-strand cDNA for TCR alpha and beta chains. To control for contamination, every cDNA library was double barcoded, receiving both a SMART-Mk sample barcode and Illumina barcodes. TruSeq adapter sequences along with Illumina sample barcodes were introduced in two successive PCR steps. The TCR alpha and beta cDNA libraries were sequenced on the Illumina HiSeq platform using custom primers. The published analysis was carried out like this. MiGEC was used to process raw reads and extract unique molecular identifiers, and MiXCR was used to find CDR3 positions. Recombination models were inferred per individual with the repgenHMM and IGoR tools using an EM algorithm. Shared clonotypes were analyzed with the tcR package in R, and sharing was normalized by the product of cloneset sizes. Out-of-frame nonproductive sequences were analyzed to study raw recombination free of thymic and clonal selection effects. The public reads were reanalyzed by TCRdb: fastp trimming at Q25, MiXCR alignment, in-frame beta chains only. Each entry is one CDR3 protein sequence, shown with its most common DNA and genes. The V and J calls were determined by TCRdb, not by the authors. The sample data list 550,000 to 700,000 distinct CDR3 sequences, and approximately 21% of these were observed just once. More than 4% of the sample comes from the top ten.

A remark on this clonotype: Its antigen has not been determined. The record has no base qualities; no much larger clone is one base away.

Every donor in the study was a healthy Caucasian. The twin cohort consisted of three pairs of female monozygotic twins, all aged about 18 to 29 years. Peripheral blood mononuclear cells were the source from which RNA for the TCR libraries was isolated. After removal of 4 bases from V and 6 bases from J, the junction retains 6 bases not matched to a gene. Taken from cysteine to phenylalanine, the CDR3 has 15 residues. The retained sequence is limited to the CDR3, 45 bases, with the frame set at the first base. CDR1 and CDR2 are drawn from the germline V gene: SGHRS, YFSETQ. This sample also appeared in a second study, on T cells expressing NK-cell markers. The second investigation adds: Roughly 8 donors provided sorted CD3+CD56+NKG2C+, CD3+CD56+NKG2C- and CD3+CD56-NKG2C+ T-cell subsets, whose TCR beta-chain repertoires were profiled. Among the eight sequenced donors, seven were HCMV-seropositive and one was HCMV-seronegative. To restrict sorting to alphabetaTCR-expressing T cells, an anti-gammadeltaTCR antibody was added in several experiments. For several donors, the dominant CD3+CD56+NKG2C+ clonotypes were among the top 10 CD8+ clonotypes and accounted for roughly 1.0-8% of CD8+ T cells. Those dominant clonotypes were again the most abundant among CD3+CD56-NKG2C+ cells in a handful of donors, at about 25-60.1%. Whether the expanded NKG2C-expressing T cell clones were specific for HCMV antigens was left unclear. All eight donors whose samples were sequenced were randomly selected healthy volunteers, three of them men and five women. HCMV-specific IgG was detected in serum with a commercial ELISA kit to determine HCMV serostatus. Bulk peripheral blood T-cell repertoires were additionally sequenced from unsorted PBMC for several donors. MIGEC was used to demultiplex reads and group the reads by UMI, and MiTCR was used to assemble and quantify clonotypes. To exclude erroneous sequences, any TCR cDNA sequence not supported by at least two reads was discarded. The tcR package was used for downstream repertoire analysis, and clonotypes were matched across fractions by CDR3 nucleotide sequence plus V segment. VDJmatch was used to annotate antigen specificity against VDJdb, with one amino acid substitution in CDR3 allowed.

The sequence derives from a young woman in good health. The sequenced material came from PBMCs. The rearrangement joined TRBV5-1 to TRBJ2-1; TRBD2 fits 11 bases in the junction. Here is the DNA: TGCGCCAGCAGCATAAGCACTAGCGGGGGCAATGAGCAGTTCTTC. It codes for CASSISTSGGNEQFF.